These 24 T cell receptor beta chains share one sample of origin, sequenced in a study of identical twins. TCRdb processed the 5' RACE reads anew with MiXCR; each CDR3 protein has one entry. The data contain roughly 710,000 distinct CDR3 sequences, 5.5% to 7.5% of them singletons. The sample comprised naive T cells sorted from blood. These receptors came from a man aged 18 to 30 in good health.

V is TRBV29-1 and J is TRBJ2-6, with 7 nucleotides matching TRBD1. The CDR3 extends over 14 amino acids. Germline V CDR1 and CDR2: SQVTM, ANQGSEA. V shed 5 bases and J 0 bases; nucleotides not matched to a gene: 1. CDR3 nucleotide sequence: TGCAGCGTTAGGGACAGCTCTGGGGCCAACGTCCTGACTTTC. As protein: CSVRDSSGANVLTF.

This clonotype was found many times. The chain carries TRBV6-1 and TRBJ2-1; 12 positions agree with TRBD2. The CDR3 covers 15 residues. With V trimmed by 8 bases and J by 4 bases, 6 bases remained unmatched. CDR1 is MNHNS, CDR2 SASEGT, per germline. The CDR3 is CASEPSGRGYNEQFF. CDR3 coding DNA: TGTGCCAGCGAACCTAGCGGGAGGGGTTACAATGAGCAGTTCTTC.

J is TRBJ2-2 and V is TRBV4-2; D ambiguous. This CDR3 is built from 10 residues. Deletions cut 8 bases from V and 6 bases from J, with 4 bases between. CDR1 and CDR2 from the germline V gene are LGHNA and YNFKEQ. The CDR3 loop is CASFSGELFF. CDR3 DNA sequence: TGTGCCAGCTTTTCCGGGGAGCTGTTTTTT.

The rearrangement uses TRBV2 and TRBJ2-1; D ambiguous. The CDR3 is made up of 11 amino acids. Germline-derived CDR1 and CDR2 are SNHLY and FYNNEI. V was trimmed by 5 bases and J by 15 bases, leaving 14 bases between them. CDR3 loop: CASSRTVHPFF. The DNA for the CDR3 is TGTGCCAGCAGTCGGACGGTTCATCCGTTCTTC.

The rearrangement uses TRBV5-1 and TRBJ2-3; TRBD2 agrees at 12 bases. Trimming cost V 0 bases and J 8 bases; bases outside gene matches: 7. CDR1 is SGHRS and CDR2 is YFSETQ in the germline V gene. The CDR3 is made up of 16 amino acids. The CDR3 bases are TGCGCCAGCAGCTTGGATGGGACTAGCGGGTACGTTACGCAGTATTTT. This sequence encodes CASSLDGTSGYVTQYF. The whole variable domain, filled in from reference TRBV5-1 and TRBJ2-3, reads KAGVTQTPRYLIKTRGQQVTLSCSPISGHRSVSWYQQTPGQGLQFLFEYFSETQRNKGNFPGRFSGRQFSNSRSEMNVSTLELGDSALYLCASSLDGTSGYVTQYFGPGTRLTVL.

The V call is TRBV20-1, the J call TRBJ2-5, with D maybe TRBD1 (6 bases). The CDR3 runs 15 residues. V was clipped by 6 bases and J by 5 bases, with 22 bases between them. Germline-derived CDR1 and CDR2 are DFQATT and SNEGSKA (reference sequence). This CDR3 is CSAPPQGGGLETQYF. In DNA form, the CDR3 reads TGCAGTGCCCCCCCGCAAGGGGGTGGTCTGGAGACCCAGTACTTC.

The table lists this clonotype with a few counts. The chain is built from TRBV6-2 or TRBV6-3 and TRBJ2-7, with 9 bases matching TRBD1. The germline V gene encodes CDR1 MNHEY and CDR2 SVGEGT. The V segment lost 5 bases and the J segment 2 bases; nucleotides outside the gene matches: 10. The CDR3 has 16 residues. Written as DNA, the CDR3 is TGTGCCAGCAGTCGTACCCCCGGGACAGGGACCTACGAGCAGTACTTC. This encodes CASSRTPGTGTYEQYF.

This clonotype has a count of ten or more. The chain joins TRBV29-1 to TRBJ2-1; no reliable D call. Germline V gives CDR1 SQVTM, CDR2 ANQGSEA. The CDR3 extends over 11 amino acids. Trimming took off 4 bases at V and 5 bases at J, with 6 bases between the two ends. CDR3 bases: TGCAGCGTTGTGGGTCACAATGAGCAGTTCTTC. It specifies CSVVGHNEQFF.

This clonotype was recorded many times. The rearrangement uses TRBV3-1 and TRBJ2-1; D may correspond to TRBD1 or TRBD2 (6 bases each). Germline assignment: CDR1 LGHDT and CDR2 YNNKEL (reference sequence). V gave up 4 bases and J gave up 14 bases, with 15 bases separating them. This CDR3 comprises 12 residues. The CDR3 loop reads CASSLGGTGEFF. CDR3 coding DNA: TGTGCCAGCAGCCTAGGGGGGACGGGGGAGTTCTTC.

This clonotype came up many times. The V call is TRBV5-1, the J call TRBJ2-1, with 7 bases identical to TRBD2. Germline V gives CDR1 SGHRS, CDR2 YFSETQ. The CDR3 totals 14 residues. The V and J ends lost 0 bases and 5 bases, in that order; junction bases with no gene match: 2. The CDR3 region has the DNA TGCGCCAGCAGCTTGGGAGCGGGGAACAATGAGCAGTTCTTC. Amino acid sequence: CASSLGAGNNEQFF.

This clonotype was recorded at least ten times. The chain has TRBV20-1 and TRBJ2-2; D is undetermined. V was pared by 3 bases and J by 0 bases, with 11 bases between. Germline V gives CDR1 DFQATT, CDR2 SNEGSKA (reference sequence). The CDR3 consists of 15 residues. Here the CDR3 reads CSASRLFSNTGELFF. In DNA, the CDR3 is TGCAGTGCTAGCCGGCTTTTTTCGAACACCGGGGAGCTGTTTTTT.

This clonotype was counted between two and nine times. V is TRBV2 and J is TRBJ2-1; TRBD2 matches at 12 bases. The CDR3 spans 15 residues. Germline lookup yields CDR1 SNHLY and CDR2 FYNNEI. The ends lost 4 bases at V and 7 bases at J; junction bases unmatched: 5. This CDR3 reads CASSATSGSINEQFF. CDR3 nucleotides: TGTGCCAGCAGTGCGACTAGCGGGAGTATAAATGAGCAGTTCTTC.

This clonotype was seen repeatedly, ten times or more. The chain employs TRBV24-1 and TRBJ2-5; D may be TRBD2 (6 bases). Germline assignment: CDR1 KGHDR and CDR2 SFDVKD. The CDR3 consists of 14 residues. Trimming left V 6 bases short and J 5 bases short, with 15 bases between. The CDR3 region has the DNA TGTGCCACCAGTCCGTCTCCGGGGGAGGAGACCCAGTACTTC. Protein sequence: CATSPSPGEETQYF.

The V gene is TRBV7-2, the J gene TRBJ2-1; D is ambiguous. Germline V gene lookup returns CDR1 SGHTA and CDR2 FQGNSA. V was trimmed by 6 bases and J by 7 bases, leaving 13 bases between them. CDR3 length equals 13 residues. CDR3 amino acids: CASRERTENEQFF. The CDR3 DNA sequence: TGTGCCAGCAGGGAGAGGACGGAGAATGAGCAGTTCTTC.

This chain joins TRBV7-9 and TRBJ2-1; weak D call: TRBD2 (5 bases). Germline loops: CDR1 SEHNR, CDR2 FQNEAQ (reference sequence). This CDR3 has 16 amino acids. V lost 0 bases, J lost 6 bases, and 15 bases lay in between. The CDR3 is CASSLAPSGASNEQFF. The CDR3 DNA reads as TGTGCCAGCAGCTTAGCCCCCAGCGGAGCATCCAATGAGCAGTTCTTC.

The rearrangement links TRBV5-1 to TRBJ2-5; 7 positions match TRBD2. The V segment lost 1 base and the J segment 2 bases; nucleotides outside the gene matches: 2. Germline CDR1 SGHRS, CDR2 YFSETQ. The CDR3 spans 14 residues. The CDR3 DNA is TGCGCCAGCAGCTTGATGGGGGGGCAAGAGACCCAGTACTTC. This sequence encodes CASSLMGGQETQYF.

The V gene is TRBV6-2 or TRBV6-3, the J gene TRBJ2-1, with TRBD1 as a possible D gene (7 bases). The CDR3 covers 16 residues. Germline V gene sequence: CDR1 MNHEY, CDR2 SVGEGT. Trimming shortened V by 6 bases and J by 4 bases, and 19 bases separated the two germline ends. As DNA, the CDR3 is TGTGCCAGCAGCTACGGAGGGGGCGGGCCTTACAATGAGCAGTTCTTC. Protein sequence: CASSYGGGGPYNEQFF.

This clonotype was recorded at least ten times. The V and J genes are TRBV10-3 and TRBJ2-2, with D hard to call. This CDR3 has 14 amino acids. Per germline, CDR1 ENHRY and CDR2 SYGVKD. With 2 bases removed from V and 4 bases from J, the gap between germline ends came to 8 bases. The CDR3, as DNA: TGTGCCATCAGTGAGGGCCGTGGCACCGGGGAGCTGTTTTTT. It yields the protein CAISEGRGTGELFF.

This clonotype was counted ten times or more. V usage is TRBV4-2 and J usage is TRBJ2-5; D tentatively reads TRBD1 or TRBD2 (5 bases each). Germline V gene data show CDR1 as LGHNA and CDR2 as YNFKEQ. The CDR3 covers 14 residues. With 3 bases removed from V and 5 bases from J, the gap between germline ends came to 13 bases. The CDR3 is CASSQGVVEETQYF. The CDR3 coding sequence is TGTGCCAGCAGCCAGGGGGTGGTGGAGGAGACCCAGTACTTC.

This clonotype was counted at least ten times. The V call is TRBV19, the J call TRBJ2-2; D ambiguous. Trimming left V 1 base short and J 7 bases short, with 4 bases between. From germline, CDR1 is LNHDA and CDR2 SQIVND (reference sequence). The length of the CDR3 is 12 residues. The CDR3 sequence is CASSIVHGELFF. CDR3 DNA sequence: TGTGCCAGTAGTATAGTCCACGGGGAGCTGTTTTTT.

The chain has TRBV21-1 and TRBJ2-3. TRBV21-1 is a pseudogene locus. The CDR3 extends over 13 amino acids. The CDR3 region has the DNA TGTGCCAGCAGCACCCTTAGCACAGATACGCAGTATTTT. It is translated as CASSTLSTDTQYF.

This clonotype was counted ten times or more. The V call is TRBV20-1, the J call TRBJ2-7; a weak D match, TRBD2 (6 bases). V lost 3 bases and J 2 bases, leaving 8 bases between the germline ends. In germline, CDR1 is DFQATT, CDR2 SNEGSKA (reference sequence). This CDR3 contains 12 residues. The CDR3 DNA is TGCAGTGCTAGTAGCGGTACCTACGAGCAGTACTTC. This translates into CSASSGTYEQYF.

This clonotype was seen many times. The chain combines TRBV12-3 or TRBV12-4 with TRBJ2-1; no clear D gene. This CDR3 spans 16 amino acids. V lost 3 bases and J lost 0, with 12 bases in between. CDR3 protein: CASSLKILDSYNEQFF. The CDR3 nucleotides read TGTGCCAGCAGTTTGAAGATCCTAGACTCCTACAATGAGCAGTTCTTC.

Only a few counts were recorded for this clonotype. V and J are TRBV20-1 and TRBJ2-1; 9 positions match TRBD1. Germline CDR1 and CDR2: DFQATT and SNEGSKA (reference sequence). CDR3 length: 16 residues. V trimming: 5 bases; J trimming: 5 bases; junction bases outside the gene matches: 13. In DNA, the CDR3 is TGCAGTGCTGCCAGCCCTCCGGGACAGGGACACAATGAGCAGTTCTTC. Translating it yields CSAASPPGQGHNEQFF.